What follows are 32 T cell receptor beta chains derived from one specimen sequenced in a study of T cell repertoires in cytomegalovirus infection. TCRdb fed the reads into MiXCR, producing one record per CDR3 protein. The table includes 300,000 to 400,000 distinct CDR3 sequences, over 15% detected once. The sequencing sample was made of PBMCs. All receptors come from a human donor in good health (CMV status not recorded). Some clones in this sample may be carry-over from other donors' samples.

In its sample, this clonotype was seen a few times. CDR3 sequence (DNA): TGCAGCGTGGGGACAGGGTCCTACAATGAGCAGTTCTTC. This sequence encodes CSVGTGSYNEQFF. The chain is built from TRBV29-1 and TRBJ2-1, with TRBD1 matching over 9 bases. The CDR3 is made up of 13 amino acids. V shed 6 bases and J 1 base; nucleotides not matched to a gene: 1. The germline gives CDR1 SQVTM, CDR2 ANQGSEA.

The chain uses TRBV29-1 and TRBJ1-5, with 7 nucleotides matching TRBD1. CDR1 is SQVTM, CDR2 ANQGSEA, per germline. The CDR3 extends over 13 amino acids. With 7 bases clipped from V and 4 bases from J, the junction kept 7 bases outside the gene matches. The CDR3 DNA reads TGCAGCGCCATGACAGGGATAAATCAGCCCCAGCATTTT. Amino acid sequence: CSAMTGINQPQHF.

There are many counts of this clonotype. The chain recombines TRBV7-2 with TRBJ2-1, with 10 bases aligning to TRBD2. V shed 5 bases and J 4 bases; nucleotides not matched to a gene: 14. Germline-derived CDR1 and CDR2 are SGHTA and FQGNSA. This CDR3 has 18 amino acids. In DNA, the CDR3 is TGTGCCAGCAGCCCGCGGTTCCTTAGCGGGGGGCGTTACAATGAGCAGTTCTTC. Translation: CASSPRFLSGGRYNEQFF. Filled out from reference TRBV7-2 and TRBJ2-1, the complete variable domain reads GAGVSQSPSNKVTEKGKDVELRCDPISGHTALYWYRQSLGQGLEFLIYFQGNSAPDKSGLPSDRFSAERTGGSVSTLTIQRTQQEDSAVYLCASSPRFLSGGRYNEQFFGPGTRLTVL.

Remarks on this clonotype: One end of the junction fails to match germline, which may point to a read error. This rearrangement joins TRBV19 to TRBJ2-3; possibly TRBD2 for D (6 bases). The CDR3 runs 14 residues. CDR1 is LNHDA and CDR2 is SQIVND in the germline V gene (reference sequence). The CDR3: CAGSGGGGTDTQYF. The DNA for the CDR3 is TGTGCCGGTAGTGGTGGAGGGGGCACAGATACGCAGTATTTT.

This clonotype was counted only a few times. The gene calls are TRBV6-6 and TRBJ2-1; D unclear. V was clipped by 3 bases and J by 5 bases, with 8 bases between them. The germline V gene has CDR1 MNHNY and CDR2 SVGAGI (reference sequence). The CDR3 covers 13 residues. The DNA for the CDR3 is TGTGCCAGCAGTTATCAAGTAGACAATGAGCAGTTCTTC. This encodes CASSYQVDNEQFF.

This clonotype was seen repeatedly, ten times or more. The J gene is TRBJ1-1, the V gene TRBV7-8; D gene ambiguous. Germline CDR1 and CDR2: SGHVS and FQNEAQ. This CDR3 contains 15 residues. V lost 4 bases, J lost 3 bases, and 15 bases lay in between. The CDR3 loop reads CASSSGPLRDTEAFF. Written as DNA, the CDR3 is TGTGCCAGCAGCTCCGGACCCCTCCGCGACACTGAAGCTTTCTTT. Combining the CDR3 with reference TRBV7-8 and TRBJ1-1 gives the whole variable domain GAGVSQSPRYKVAKRGQDVALRCDPISGHVSLFWYQQALGQGPEFLTYFQNEAQLDKSGLPSDRFFAERPEGSVSTLKIQRTQQEDSAVYLCASSSGPLRDTEAFFGQGTRLTVV.

This chain uses TRBV20-1 with TRBJ2-4; TRBD1 or TRBD2 may be the D gene (6 bases each). This CDR3 is 15 amino acids long. CDR1 and CDR2 from the germline V gene are DFQATT and SNEGSKA (reference sequence). The germline V and J ends were trimmed by 5 bases and 1 base, with 15 bases remaining between them. In DNA form, the CDR3 reads TGCAGTGCTGCCACAGGGAGGAGGGCCAAAAACATTCAGTACTTC. It encodes CSAATGRRAKNIQYF.

The gene calls are TRBV20-1 and TRBJ2-3; the D is unclear. Trimming removed 6 bases at V and 1 base at J, with 8 bases between. Germline values: CDR1 DFQATT, CDR2 SNEGSKA (reference sequence). This CDR3 spans 12 amino acids. CDR3 DNA: TGCAGTGCAAATTCAGGCACAGATACGCAGTATTTT. It is translated as CSANSGTDTQYF.

This clonotype has ten or more counts. This rearrangement joins TRBV7-2 to TRBJ2-4, with a possible D match to TRBD1 (6 bases). CDR3 length equals 14 residues. Germline assignment: CDR1 SGHTA and CDR2 FQGNSA. V lost 2 bases to trimming and J lost 6 bases, with 11 bases between them. The chain's CDR3 is CASSLTGTINIQYF. The CDR3 region has the DNA TGTGCCAGCAGCTTAACAGGGACAATAAACATTCAGTACTTC.

The chain has TRBV4-3 and TRBJ2-2, with D unclear. Germline V gene lookup returns CDR1 LGHNA and CDR2 YSLEER. The CDR3 sequence is 13 residues long. V dropped 0 bases and J dropped 5 bases, with 4 bases sitting between them. CDR3 protein: CASSQDGTGELFF. The CDR3 bases are TGCGCCAGCAGCCAAGATGGGACCGGGGAGCTGTTTTTT.

This clonotype was seen a few times. The chain joins TRBV4-1 to TRBJ2-5, with 8 bases lining up with TRBD2. Trimming cost V 3 bases and J 3 bases; bases outside gene matches: 12. Germline CDR1 MGHRA, CDR2 YSYEKL. The CDR3 is 17 amino acids. The CDR3 here is CASSHPSRGGRKETQYF. CDR3 bases: TGCGCCAGCAGCCACCCTTCCCGGGGGGGACGGAAAGAGACCCAGTACTTC.

The chain carries TRBV20-1 and TRBJ2-5, with 8 bases matching TRBD2. The J segment lost 5 bases and the V segment lost 6 bases, leaving 8 bases of the junction unmatched. Germline assignment: CDR1 DFQATT and CDR2 SNEGSKA (reference sequence). CDR3 length: 13 amino acids. CDR3 region: CSAMGLVGETQYF. Written as DNA, the CDR3 is TGCAGTGCCATGGGACTAGTAGGCGAGACCCAGTACTTC.

This clonotype has a handful of counts. The chain recombines TRBV20-1 with TRBJ1-5; D is ambiguous. The V end lost 3 bases, the J end lost 9 bases, and 12 bases lay between the germline ends. In germline, CDR1 is DFQATT, CDR2 SNEGSKA (reference sequence). The CDR3 length is 12 residues. The CDR3 sequence: CSASRILRPQHF. DNA for the CDR3: TGCAGTGCTAGCCGGATTCTCCGGCCCCAGCATTTT.

This clonotype was recorded at least ten times. V gene TRBV7-2 combines with J gene TRBJ2-5; D may be TRBD2 (5 bases). This CDR3 has 13 amino acids. The germline V gene has CDR1 SGHTA and CDR2 FQGNSA. V was trimmed by 3 bases and J by 5 bases, leaving 10 bases between them. CDR3: CASSFGVAETQYF. The CDR3 DNA sequence: TGTGCCAGCAGCTTCGGGGTAGCGGAGACCCAGTACTTC. The whole variable domain, remainder taken from reference TRBV7-2 and TRBJ2-5, is GAGVSQSPSNKVTEKGKDVELRCDPISGHTALYWYRQSLGQGLEFLIYFQGNSAPDKSGLPSDRFSAERTGGSVSTLTIQRTQQEDSAVYLCASSFGVAETQYFGPGTRLLVL.

Many counts were recorded for this clonotype. This rearrangement joins TRBV7-9 to TRBJ2-1; D gene uncertain. Germline CDR1 SEHNR, CDR2 FQNEAQ (reference sequence). The V end lost 4 bases, the J end lost 7 bases, and 11 bases lay between the germline ends. This CDR3 is 13 amino acids long. The CDR3 sequence is CASSSPLGNEQFF. In DNA, the CDR3 is TGTGCCAGCAGCTCCCCTCTGGGGAATGAGCAGTTCTTC. Together with reference TRBV7-9 and TRBJ2-1, the CDR3 gives the full variable domain: DTGVSQNPRHKITKRGQNVTFRCDPISEHNRLYWYRQTLGQGPEFLTYFQNEAQLEKSRLLSDRFSAERPKGSFSTLEIQRTEQGDSAMYLCASSSPLGNEQFFGPGTRLTVL.

The chain couples TRBV20-1 to TRBJ1-1, with D unresolved. Germline V CDR1 and CDR2: DFQATT, SNEGSKA (reference sequence). V lost 0 bases, J lost 7 bases, and 12 bases lay in between. The CDR3 length is 13 residues. The CDR3 DNA reads TGCAGTGCTAGAGATCGGAGGAGTTATGAAGCTTTCTTT. It translates to CSARDRRSYEAFF.

The rearrangement uses TRBV20-1 and TRBJ2-3; a possible D gene is TRBD2 (5 bases). Trimming removed 6 bases at V and 10 bases at J, with 14 bases between. Germline CDR1 reads DFQATT; CDR2 reads SNEGSKA (reference sequence). The CDR3 length is 11 residues. The CDR3 DNA reads TGCAGTGCCGGTATCCGGGGATCGCAGTATTTT. This gives the protein CSAGIRGSQYF.

The chain links TRBV20-1 to TRBJ1-2, with D hard to call. The V and J ends lost 0 bases and 4 bases respectively, with 9 bases between them. Per germline, CDR1 DFQATT and CDR2 SNEGSKA (reference sequence). The CDR3 extends over 13 amino acids. CDR3 bases: TGCAGTGCTAGAGATGATCAGTTCTATGGCTACACCTTC. It specifies CSARDDQFYGYTF.

This chain connects TRBV5-5 to TRBJ2-1; D may be TRBD1 (5 bases). The ends were cut back, 6 bases at V and 5 bases at J, with 12 bases in the middle. The CDR3 extends over 13 amino acids. Germline CDR1 SGHKS, CDR2 YYEKEE (reference sequence). CDR3 coding DNA: TGTGCCAGCACCCCGGCAGGGCACAATGAGCAGTTCTTC. Amino acid sequence: CASTPAGHNEQFF.

The rearrangement links TRBV5-4 to TRBJ2-1, with 9 bases fitting TRBD2. V shed 5 bases, J shed 5 bases, and the junction held 8 bases outside the gene matches. CDR3 size: 15 residues. Germline V gene data show CDR1 as SGHNT and CDR2 as YYREEE (reference sequence). CDR3 amino acids: CASRHRLAADNEQFF. The CDR3 DNA follows: TGTGCCAGCAGGCACAGACTAGCGGCTGACAATGAGCAGTTCTTC.

In this sample, this clonotype turned up a few times. This chain uses TRBV7-4 with TRBJ2-7, with D possibly being TRBD2 (7 bases). Germline CDR1 SGHVT, CDR2 SQSDAQ. V lost 2 bases to trimming and J lost 7 bases, with 15 bases between them. The CDR3 is made up of 14 amino acids. The CDR3 region is CASSLWGGQKEQYF. The CDR3 region has the DNA TGTGCCAGCAGCTTATGGGGGGGCCAAAAGGAGCAGTACTTC.

This clonotype was seen many times. This chain links TRBV27 with TRBJ1-5, with D unclear. CDR1 is MNHEY and CDR2 is SMNVEV in the germline V gene (reference sequence). There are 18 residues in the CDR3. Deletions cut 5 bases from V and 0 bases from J, with 20 bases between. The CDR3, as DNA: TGTGCCAGCAGTCCACGGATATCCTTGGACTATAGCAATCAGCCCCAGCATTTT. This sequence encodes CASSPRISLDYSNQPQHF.

The sample holds a few counts of this clonotype. CDR3 residues: CASQKRGNYGYTF. The CDR3 DNA sequence: TGTGCCAGCCAAAAACGGGGAAACTATGGCTACACCTTC. V usage is TRBV2 and J usage is TRBJ1-2; no definite D call. The germline V gene has CDR1 SNHLY and CDR2 FYNNEI. V lost 8 bases to trimming and J lost 2 bases, with 12 bases between them. CDR3 length: 13 residues.

This chain connects TRBV20-1 to TRBJ2-5; 8 nucleotides agree with TRBD2. V gave up 0 bases and J gave up 5 bases; unmatched junction bases: 8. CDR1 DFQATT and CDR2 SNEGSKA come from the germline V gene (reference sequence). The CDR3 sequence is 15 residues long. CDR3 sequence: CSARDAGGSSETQYF. The CDR3 DNA is TGCAGTGCTAGAGATGCGGGGGGATCGTCGGAGACCCAGTACTTC.

The chain links TRBV11-2 to TRBJ2-1; 8 nucleotides agree with TRBD2. Germline loops: CDR1 SGHAT, CDR2 FQNNGV. The junction had 6 bases not matched to a gene; V was cut back by 8 bases and J by 6 bases. The CDR3 has 13 amino acids. The CDR3 coding sequence is TGTGCCAGCGGACTAGCTGTCGGCAATGAGCAGTTCTTC. Translation gives CASGLAVGNEQFF.

The gene calls are TRBV7-9 and TRBJ2-7; 13 positions agree with TRBD2. The CDR3 extends over 13 amino acids. V gave up 11 bases and J gave up 4 bases; unmatched junction bases: 5. Germline V lookup: CDR1 SEHNR, CDR2 FQNEAQ (reference sequence). CDR3 in amino acids: CAGELAGGYEQYF. The CDR3 DNA reads TGTGCCGGCGAACTAGCGGGAGGGTACGAGCAGTACTTC.

Concerning this clonotype itself: At one end, the junction sequence differs from germline, possibly due to a read error. The rearrangement joins TRBV4-1 to TRBJ1-1; D is unclear. This CDR3 is 14 amino acids long. CDR1 and CDR2 from the germline V gene are MGHRA and YSYEKL. CDR3 amino acids: CASSQDRLNTEAFF. The DNA for the CDR3 is TGTGCCAGCAGCCAAGATCGGCTGAACACTGAAGCTTTCTTT.

The chain uses TRBV2 and TRBJ1-5, with D possibly being TRBD1 (5 bases). Trimming shortened V by 4 bases and J by 5 bases, and 9 bases separated the two germline ends. Germline V lookup: CDR1 SNHLY, CDR2 FYNNEI. The CDR3 has 13 residues. The CDR3 sequence is CASSGQYDQPQHF. DNA for the CDR3: TGTGCCAGCAGTGGACAGTATGATCAGCCCCAGCATTTT.

This clonotype was picked up a small number of times. The chain recombines TRBV27 with TRBJ2-7; D unclear. Trimming removed 6 bases from V and 3 bases from J, with 12 bases in between. The CDR3 totals 13 residues. The germline V gene encodes CDR1 MNHEY and CDR2 SMNVEV (reference sequence). CDR3 DNA: TGTGCCAGCAGCCGGGCAGCCTACTACGAGCAGTACTTC. Its protein is CASSRAAYYEQYF.

The chain links TRBV12-3 or TRBV12-4 to TRBJ1-3; D remains unclear. The CDR3 is 14 amino acids. The V end lost 4 bases, the J end lost 8 bases, and 15 bases lay between the germline ends. The CDR3 bases are TGTGCCAGCAGTTCTGGGGATTGGACGGACACCATATATTTT. It is translated as CASSSGDWTDTIYF.

This clonotype was picked up many times. This CDR3 is CASSLARQNTQYF. Here the CDR3 DNA reads TGTGCCAGCAGCTTAGCGCGGCAAAATACGCAGTATTTT. The chain recombines TRBV7-2 with TRBJ2-3, with D unclear. V lost 0 bases and J lost 7, with 8 bases in between. This CDR3 contains 13 residues. The V gene's germline CDR1 is SGHTA and CDR2 FQGNSA.

This clonotype was picked up many times. This chain joins TRBV7-2 and TRBJ2-3, with a weak D call TRBD2 (6 bases). Germline lookup yields CDR1 SGHTA and CDR2 FQGNSA. CDR3 length equals 21 residues. V was cut by 5 bases and J by 2 bases, with 32 bases left in between. CDR3 amino acids: CASSPRARAFFGRELTDTQYF. The CDR3 DNA sequence: TGTGCCAGCAGCCCACGGGCGAGAGCATTTTTCGGGAGAGAACTCACAGATACGCAGTATTTT.